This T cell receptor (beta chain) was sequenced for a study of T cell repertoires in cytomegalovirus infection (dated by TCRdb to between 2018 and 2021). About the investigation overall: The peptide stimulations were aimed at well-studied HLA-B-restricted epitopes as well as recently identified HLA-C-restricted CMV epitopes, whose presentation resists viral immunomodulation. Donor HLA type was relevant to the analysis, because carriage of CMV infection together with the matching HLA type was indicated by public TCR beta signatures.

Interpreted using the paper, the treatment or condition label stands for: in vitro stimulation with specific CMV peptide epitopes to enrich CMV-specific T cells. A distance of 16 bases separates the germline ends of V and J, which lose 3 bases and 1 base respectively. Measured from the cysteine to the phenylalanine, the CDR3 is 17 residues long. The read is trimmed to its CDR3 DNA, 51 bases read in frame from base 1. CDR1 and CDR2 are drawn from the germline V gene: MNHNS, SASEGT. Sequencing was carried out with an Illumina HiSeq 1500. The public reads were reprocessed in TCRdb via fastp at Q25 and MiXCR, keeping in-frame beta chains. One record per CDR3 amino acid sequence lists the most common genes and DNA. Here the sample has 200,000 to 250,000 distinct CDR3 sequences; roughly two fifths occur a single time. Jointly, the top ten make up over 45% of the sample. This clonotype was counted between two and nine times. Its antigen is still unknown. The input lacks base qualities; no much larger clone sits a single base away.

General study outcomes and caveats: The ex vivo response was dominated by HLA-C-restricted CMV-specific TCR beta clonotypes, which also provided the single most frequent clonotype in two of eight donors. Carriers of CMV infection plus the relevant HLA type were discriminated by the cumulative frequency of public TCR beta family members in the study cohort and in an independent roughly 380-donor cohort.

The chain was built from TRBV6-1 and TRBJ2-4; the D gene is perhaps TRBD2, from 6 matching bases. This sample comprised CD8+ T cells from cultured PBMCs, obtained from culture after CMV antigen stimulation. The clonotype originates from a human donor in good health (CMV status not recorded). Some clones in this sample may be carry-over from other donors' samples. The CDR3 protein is CASSEEGAGPAKNIQYF. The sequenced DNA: TGTGCCAGCAGTGAGGAGGGCGCGGGGCCGGCCAAAAACATTCAGTACTTC.